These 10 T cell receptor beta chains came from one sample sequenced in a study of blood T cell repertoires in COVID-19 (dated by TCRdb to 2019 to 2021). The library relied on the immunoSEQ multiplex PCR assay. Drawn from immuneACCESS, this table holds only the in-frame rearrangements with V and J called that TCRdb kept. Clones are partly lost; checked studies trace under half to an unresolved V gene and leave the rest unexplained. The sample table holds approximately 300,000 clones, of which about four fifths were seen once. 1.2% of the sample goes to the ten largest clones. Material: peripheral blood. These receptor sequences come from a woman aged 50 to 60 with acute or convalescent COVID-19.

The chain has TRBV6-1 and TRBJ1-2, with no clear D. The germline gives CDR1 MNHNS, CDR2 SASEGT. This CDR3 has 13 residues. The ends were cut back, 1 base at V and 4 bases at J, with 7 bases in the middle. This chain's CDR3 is CASSEGGIYGYTF. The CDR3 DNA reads TGTGCCAGCAGTGAAGGAGGGATCTATGGCTACACCTTC.

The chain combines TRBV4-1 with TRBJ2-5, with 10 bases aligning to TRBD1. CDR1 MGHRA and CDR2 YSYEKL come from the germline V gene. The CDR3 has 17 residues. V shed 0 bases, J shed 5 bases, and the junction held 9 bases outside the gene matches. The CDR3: CASSQDRRQGAGETQYF. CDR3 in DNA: TGCGCCAGCAGCCAAGATCGGAGACAGGGGGCGGGGGAGACCCAGTACTTC.

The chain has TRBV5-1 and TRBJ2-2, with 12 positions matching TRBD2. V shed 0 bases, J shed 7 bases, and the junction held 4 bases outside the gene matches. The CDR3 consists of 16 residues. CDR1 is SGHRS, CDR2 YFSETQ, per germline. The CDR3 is CASSLGTSGEGGELFF. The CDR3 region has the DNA TGCGCCAGCAGCTTGGGGACTAGCGGGGAAGGCGGGGAGCTGTTTTTT.

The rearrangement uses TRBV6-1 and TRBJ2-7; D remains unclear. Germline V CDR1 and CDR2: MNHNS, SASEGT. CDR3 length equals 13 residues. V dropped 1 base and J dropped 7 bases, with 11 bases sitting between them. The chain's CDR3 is CASSEGHQVEQYV. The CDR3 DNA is TGTGCCAGCAGTGAAGGCCATCAGGTAGAGCAGTACGTC.

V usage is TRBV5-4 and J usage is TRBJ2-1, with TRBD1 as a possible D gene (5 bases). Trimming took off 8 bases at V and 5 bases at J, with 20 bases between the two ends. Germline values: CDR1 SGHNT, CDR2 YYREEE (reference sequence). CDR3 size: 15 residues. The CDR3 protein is CASGPIGALNNEQFF. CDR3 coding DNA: TGTGCCAGTGGACCCATTGGGGCCCTAAACAATGAGCAGTTCTTC.

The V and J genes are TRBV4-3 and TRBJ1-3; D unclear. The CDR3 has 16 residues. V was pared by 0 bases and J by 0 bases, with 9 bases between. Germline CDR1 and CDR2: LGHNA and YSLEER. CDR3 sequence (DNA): TGCGCCAGCAGCCAAGATTTCGGGATCTCTGGAAACACCATATATTTT. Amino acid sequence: CASSQDFGISGNTIYF.

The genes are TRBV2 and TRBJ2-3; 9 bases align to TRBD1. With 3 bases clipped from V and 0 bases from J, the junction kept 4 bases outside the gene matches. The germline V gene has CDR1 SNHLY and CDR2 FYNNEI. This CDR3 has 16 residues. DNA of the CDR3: TGTGCCAGCAGTGATCGGGACAGGGCTAGCACAGATACGCAGTATTTT. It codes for CASSDRDRASTDTQYF.

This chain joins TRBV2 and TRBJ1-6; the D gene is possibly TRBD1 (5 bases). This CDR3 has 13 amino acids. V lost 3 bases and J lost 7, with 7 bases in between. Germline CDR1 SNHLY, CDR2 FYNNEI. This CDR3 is CASSESGNSPLHF. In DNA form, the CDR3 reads TGTGCCAGCAGTGAGTCAGGGAATTCACCCCTCCACTTT.

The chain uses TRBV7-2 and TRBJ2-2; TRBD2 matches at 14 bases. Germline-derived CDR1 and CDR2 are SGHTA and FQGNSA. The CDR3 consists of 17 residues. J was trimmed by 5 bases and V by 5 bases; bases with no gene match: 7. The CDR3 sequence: CASSPRLAGGGTGELFF. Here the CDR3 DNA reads TGTGCCAGCAGCCCAAGACTAGCGGGAGGGGGGACCGGGGAGCTGTTTTTT.

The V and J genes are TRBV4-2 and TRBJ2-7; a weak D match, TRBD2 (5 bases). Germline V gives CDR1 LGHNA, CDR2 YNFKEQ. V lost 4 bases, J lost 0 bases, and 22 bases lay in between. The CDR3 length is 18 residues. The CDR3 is CASSLRTDLRDSSYEQYF. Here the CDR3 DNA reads TGTGCCAGCAGCCTTCGCACGGACCTTCGGGATAGCTCCTACGAGCAGTACTTC.